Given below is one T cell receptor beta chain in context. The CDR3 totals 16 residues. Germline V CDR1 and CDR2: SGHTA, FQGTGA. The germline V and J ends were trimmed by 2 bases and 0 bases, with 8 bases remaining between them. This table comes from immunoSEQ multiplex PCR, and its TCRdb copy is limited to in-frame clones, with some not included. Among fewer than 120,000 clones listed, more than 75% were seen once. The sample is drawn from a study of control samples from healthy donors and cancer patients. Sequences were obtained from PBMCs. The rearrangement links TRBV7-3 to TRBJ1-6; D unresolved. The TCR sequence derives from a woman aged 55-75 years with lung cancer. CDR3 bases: TGTGCCAGCAGCTTATCCGGTAGCTCCTATAATTCACCCCTCCACTTT. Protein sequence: CASSLSGSSYNSPLHF.